This TCR beta chain came from a study of cytomegalovirus exposure and HLA in healthy donors. CDR3 length equals 16 residues. V shed 4 bases and J 4 bases; nucleotides not matched to a gene: 11. Germline V gene sequence: CDR1 MNHEY, CDR2 SVGAGI. The PCR was carried out with 60 Vbeta primers and 13 Jbeta primers. The assay was immunoSEQ multiplex PCR, and TCRdb's table has in-frame clones only and misses some. The sample lists more than 110,000 clones; 75% were seen once. This sequence was found in a man younger than 40 in good health and CMV-seronegative. The V gene is TRBV6-5, the J gene TRBJ1-1, with TRBD1 matching 8 bases. Material for sequencing was PBMCs. The CDR3 region has the DNA TGTGCCAGCAGTTTTTCCCCCGGGACAGGTATCACTGAAGCTTTCTTT. Translating it yields CASSFSPGTGITEAFF.